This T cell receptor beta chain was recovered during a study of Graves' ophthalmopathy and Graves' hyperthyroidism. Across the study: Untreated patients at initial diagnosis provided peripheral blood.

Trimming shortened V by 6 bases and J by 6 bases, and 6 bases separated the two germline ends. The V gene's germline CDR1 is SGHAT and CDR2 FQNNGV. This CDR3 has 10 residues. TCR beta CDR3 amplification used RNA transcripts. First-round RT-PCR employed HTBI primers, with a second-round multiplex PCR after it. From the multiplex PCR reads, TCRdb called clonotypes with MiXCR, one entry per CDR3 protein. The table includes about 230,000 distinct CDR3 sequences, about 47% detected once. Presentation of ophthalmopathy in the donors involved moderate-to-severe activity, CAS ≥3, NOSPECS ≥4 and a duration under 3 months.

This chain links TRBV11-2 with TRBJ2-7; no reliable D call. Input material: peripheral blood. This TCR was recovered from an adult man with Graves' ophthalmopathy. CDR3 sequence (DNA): TGTGCCAGCAGTGTATTCGAGCAGTACTTC. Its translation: CASSVFEQYF. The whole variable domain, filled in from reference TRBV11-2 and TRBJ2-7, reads EAGVAQSPRYKIIEKRQSVAFWCNPISGHATLYWYQQILGQGPKLLIQFQNNGVVDDSQLPKDRFSAERLKGVDSTLKIQPAKLEDSAVYLCASSVFEQYFGPGTRLTVT.